Sequencing of this TCR beta chain was carried out in a study of memory B cells and T cells in multiple sclerosis (dated by TCRdb to the late 2010s). Looking at the study overall: The study compared the TCR beta repertoires of autoproliferating peripheral T cells with those of brain lesion-infiltrating T cells in multiple sclerosis patients. TCR sequencing included two multiple sclerosis patients for whom either brain lesions at autopsy or brain-infiltrating cells from biopsy were available. Overall study results and their limits: Clone-set sizes differed between compartments, which influenced counts of shared clonotypes and required normalization.

Autoproliferating (CFSEdim) and non-proliferating (CFSEhi) T cell fractions were sequenced separately after stimulus-free culture of CFSE-labeled PBMCs. A total of 5x10^7 CFSE-labeled PBMCs were cultured for 7 days without stimulus, and replicate wells were then pooled. PBMCs were labeled with approximately 0.47 uM CFSE and were cultured without exogenous stimuli in serum-free AIM-V medium. PBMCs were obtained by Ficoll density gradient centrifugation and kept cryopreserved until use. Using a FACSAria III, live 7-AAD-negative cells were sorted, then washed with PBS and stored frozen at -80 degrees C as dry pellets. This clone was picked up a small number of times. The clone's antigen remains unknown. No qualities accompany the bases; no much larger clone lies one base away. The sample carries other DNA sequences with the same CDR3. Genomic DNA was extracted, and the immunoSEQ Platform was used to amplify TCRbeta CDR3 regions from that DNA. Multiplex PCR, high-throughput sequencing and a vendor bioinformatics pipeline were brought together in the immunoSEQ assay. Under the source paper's analysis protocol: Non-productive sequences and CDR3s shorter than 4 amino acids were excluded, and clonotype frequencies were recalculated for each sample. In immunoSEQ Analyzer 2.0, a clonotype counted as shared when the CDR3 amino acid, V gene and J gene sequences were identical. Repertoire overlap was normalized by dividing shared clonotype counts by the product of both clone-set sizes, scaled by 1000 into arbitrary units. The clones in this table, taken by TCRdb from immuneACCESS, are in-frame only. Not every clone is retained; where verified, under half of the shortfall comes from an unresolved V gene, and the cause of the rest is unknown. D and trimming come from the DNA, and the V and J calls and clone size come from that table. The sample table shows around 30,000 clones, and more than 70% are seen once. The ten most abundant clones make up roughly 2.6% of the sample.

Via the germline V gene, CDR1 is SGHTA and CDR2 FQGNSA. The CDR3 sequence holds 15 residues, the cysteine and phenylalanine included. The retained sequence is limited to the CDR3, 45 bases, with the frame set at the first base. Between the V and J ends, shortened by 5 bases and 4 bases respectively, the junction contains 12 bases. Sequenced input: PBMCs from blood kept in culture. The sequence came from a human donor with multiple sclerosis. The sequence links TRBV7-2 to TRBJ2-6, and TRBD1 may be the D gene, going by 6 matching bases. The DNA sequence reads TGTGCCAGCAGCCACAGGGCATCCGGGGCCAACGTCCTGACTTTC. It codes for CASSHRASGANVLTF.